One and the same sample provided the 26 T cell receptor beta chains below, sequenced in a study of cytomegalovirus exposure and HLA in healthy donors. PCR used 60 Vbeta primers and 13 Jbeta primers. TCRdb keeps only in-frame clones here, not all; method: immunoSEQ multiplex PCR. The table has about 130,000 clones, more than 80% seen once; the top ten hold just over 2.5%. Sequenced: PBMCs. The receptors come from a young man in good health and CMV-seronegative.

The chain carries TRBV14 and TRBJ2-1, with 13 positions matching TRBD2. Germline loops: CDR1 SGHDN, CDR2 FVKESK. This CDR3 spans 23 amino acids. V lost 5 bases to trimming and J lost 1 base; unmatched junction nucleotides: 23. In DNA form, the CDR3 reads TGTGCCAGCAGCAACCCGGACCTACTAGCGGGAGGGCCGAATCCCAAATCCTACAATGAGCAGTTCTTC. Residues: CASSNPDLLAGGPNPKSYNEQFF.

This chain links TRBV9 with TRBJ2-5; tentatively, D is TRBD2 (7 bases). TRBJ2-7 explains the end of the DNA better; the J call may be wrong. The CDR3 has 15 residues. Germline V gene lookup returns CDR1 SGDLS and CDR2 YYNGEE. DNA for the CDR3: TGTGCCAGCAGCGTGATGGGGGGGGCCCCCTACGAGCAGTACTTC. Translating gives CASSVMGGAPYEQYF.

This clone has just a few counts. The rearrangement links TRBV5-6 to TRBJ2-1; 10 bases are a match to TRBD2. The V gene's germline CDR1 is SGHDT and CDR2 YYEEEE. CDR3 size: 19 residues. The V gene end was trimmed by 2 bases and the J gene end by 3 bases; junction bases not matched to a gene: 14. The CDR3 nucleotides read TGTGCCAGCAGCTTATGGCGTAGCGGGAGGTTGGGGGGCTACAATGAGCAGTTCTTC. As protein: CASSLWRSGRLGGYNEQFF.

The chain is built from TRBV4-1 and TRBJ1-1, with TRBD1 matching 10 bases. The CDR3 runs 17 residues. V shed 4 bases, J shed 0 bases, and the junction held 8 bases outside the gene matches. Germline lookup yields CDR1 MGHRA and CDR2 YSYEKL. For the CDR3, the DNA is TGCGCCAGCAGCCGCTGGACAGGGGGTTTTTTGAACACTGAAGCTTTCTTT. Translated: CASSRWTGGFLNTEAFF.

V and J are TRBV7-2 and TRBJ2-7; 12 bases agree with TRBD2. The germline V gene has CDR1 SGHTA and CDR2 FQGNSA. The ends lost 4 bases at V and 2 bases at J; junction bases unmatched: 3. The CDR3 length is 15 residues. CDR3 protein: CASSSLAGGTYEQYF. The DNA of the CDR3 is TGTGCCAGCAGCTCTCTAGCGGGAGGGACCTACGAGCAGTACTTC. Full variable domain (remainder filled in from reference TRBV7-2 and TRBJ2-7): GAGVSQSPSNKVTEKGKDVELRCDPISGHTALYWYRQSLGQGLEFLIYFQGNSAPDKSGLPSDRFSAERTGGSVSTLTIQRTQQEDSAVYLCASSSLAGGTYEQYFGPGTRLTVT.

In DNA form, the CDR3 reads TGTGCCAGCAGCCAAGATTATAACGGAGAGACCCAGTACTTC. It codes for CASSQDYNGETQYF. V usage is TRBV14 and J usage is TRBJ2-5, with unresolved D. Germline loops: CDR1 SGHDN, CDR2 FVKESK. Trimming took off 0 bases at V and 4 bases at J, with 9 bases between the two ends. The CDR3 is 14 amino acids. Supplemented by reference TRBV14 and TRBJ2-5, the full variable domain reads EAGVTQFPSHSVIEKGQTVTLRCDPISGHDNLYWYRRVMGKEIKFLLHFVKESKQDESGMPNNRFLAERTGGTYSTLKVQPAELEDSGVYFCASSQDYNGETQYFGPGTRLLVL.

The chain is built from TRBV5-1 and TRBJ1-1; the D gene is possibly TRBD1 (5 bases). The CDR3 is 13 amino acids. V was shortened by 3 bases and J by 3 bases, with 9 bases between the two germline ends. From germline, CDR1 is SGHRS and CDR2 YFSETQ. The DNA of the CDR3 is TGCGCCAGCAGCTCCGCAGGGTACACTGAAGCTTTCTTT. It specifies CASSSAGYTEAFF.

In its sample, this clone was seen once. The identical CDR3 is also encoded by other nucleotide sequences in the sample. The chain joins TRBV27 to TRBJ2-7; the match to TRBD1 covers 8 bases. V was pared by 6 bases and J by 3 bases, with 4 bases of the junction left unmatched. The germline V gene has CDR1 MNHEY and CDR2 SMNVEV (reference sequence). This CDR3 has 13 amino acids. The CDR3 bases are TGTGCCAGCAGCTTGGGACAGGACTACGAGCAGTACTTC. Translation: CASSLGQDYEQYF.

The rearrangement joins TRBV19 to TRBJ1-5, with D unclear. The V end was cut by 5 bases, the J end by 7 bases, with 15 bases between. The CDR3 is made up of 14 amino acids. CDR1 and CDR2 (germline): LNHDA, SQIVND (reference sequence). CDR3 nucleotide sequence: TGTGCCAGTAGTCCTATCGTGAAGTGGCAGCCCCAGCATTTT. It is translated as CASSPIVKWQPQHF.

Written as DNA, the CDR3 is TGTGCCAGCAGCTTGACCCCGGGGTACTACGAGCAGTACTTC. Its protein product is CASSLTPGYYEQYF. The chain recombines TRBV7-2 with TRBJ2-7, with D perhaps matching TRBD2 (5 bases). This CDR3 has 14 amino acids. Germline CDR1 is SGHTA and CDR2 is FQGNSA. V was trimmed by 3 bases and J by 3 bases, leaving 12 bases between them.

The rearrangement uses TRBV7-3 and TRBJ1-1; D may be TRBD1 (5 bases). CDR3 length: 13 residues. V lost 5 bases and J lost 1, with 8 bases in between. Germline-derived CDR1 and CDR2 are SGHTA and FQGTGA. In DNA, the CDR3 is TGTGCCAGCAGCCACGGGGGGAACACTGAAGCTTTCTTT. Translating it yields CASSHGGNTEAFF. The entire variable domain, with the rest obtained from reference TRBV7-3 and TRBJ1-1, is as follows: GAGVSQTPSNKVTEKGKYVELRCDPISGHTALYWYRQSLGQGPEFLIYFQGTGAADDSGLPNDRFFAVRPEGSVSTLKIQRTERGDSAVYLCASSHGGNTEAFFGQGTRLTVV.

This chain connects TRBV28 to TRBJ2-1, with 9 nucleotides matching TRBD1. Losses at the gene ends were 7 bases for V and 4 bases for J; bases not matched to a gene: 5. The CDR3 is 14 amino acids. Germline CDR1 and CDR2: MDHEN and SYDVKM. The CDR3 loop reads CASKNGQGYNEQFF. The CDR3 nucleotides are TGTGCCAGCAAGAACGGACAGGGGTACAATGAGCAGTTCTTC.

This chain joins TRBV4-2 and TRBJ1-1, with D perhaps matching TRBD1 (5 bases). The CDR3 covers 15 residues. V was pared by 0 bases and J by 5 bases, with 13 bases between. Germline V gene sequence: CDR1 LGHNA, CDR2 YNFKEQ. DNA of the CDR3: TGTGCCAGCAGCCAAGATTATAGGGGTCGTACTGAAGCTTTCTTT. It translates to CASSQDYRGRTEAFF.

The rearrangement links TRBV2 to TRBJ1-2, with unresolved D. Germline values: CDR1 SNHLY, CDR2 FYNNEI. V lost 10 bases and J lost 11, with 11 bases in between. The CDR3 length is 9 residues. Written as DNA, the CDR3 is TGTGCCACCCGGGGAGGTTACACCTTC. This gives the protein CATRGGYTF.

The rearrangement joins TRBV14 to TRBJ1-4, with 8 positions matching TRBD1. This CDR3 has 15 residues. Germline CDR1 reads SGHDN; CDR2 reads FVKESK. After removal of 4 bases from V and 7 bases from J, the junction contained 8 bases not matched to a gene. Written as DNA, the CDR3 is TGTGCCAGCAGCCCCTGGACAGGGCTCGGTGAAAAACTGTTTTTT. Translation: CASSPWTGLGEKLFF.

The chain links TRBV5-1 to TRBJ2-7, with 9 bases fitting TRBD1. CDR3 size: 19 residues. After removal of 2 bases from V and 3 bases from J, the junction contained 18 bases not matched to a gene. Germline V CDR1 and CDR2: SGHRS, YFSETQ. This CDR3 reads CASSFLTMSGQGIFYEQYF. CDR3 in DNA: TGCGCCAGCAGCTTTTTAACTATGTCGGGACAGGGTATCTTCTACGAGCAGTACTTC.

This clone occurred many times. This chain links TRBV4-1 with TRBJ2-3; 11 bases align to TRBD1. CDR1 MGHRA and CDR2 YSYEKL come from the germline V gene. Trimming removed 0 bases from V and 4 bases from J; junction bases left unmatched: 3. The CDR3 length is 16 residues. CDR3 bases: TGCGCCAGCAGCCAAGAAGAGGGACAGGGGGCAGATACGCAGTATTTT. Protein: CASSQEEGQGADTQYF.

The J gene is TRBJ1-1, the V gene TRBV19; tentatively, D is TRBD1 (6 bases). CDR1 is LNHDA, CDR2 SQIVND, per germline (reference sequence). V lost 1 base and J 6 bases, leaving 9 bases between the germline ends. The CDR3 is 13 amino acids. The CDR3 spells CASSIGAGAEAFF. In nucleotides, the CDR3 is TGTGCCAGTAGTATAGGGGCAGGGGCTGAAGCTTTCTTT.

The V gene is TRBV7-6, the J gene TRBJ2-2, with 15 nucleotides matching TRBD2. CDR1 and CDR2 (germline): SGHVS, FNYEAQ. The CDR3 loop spans 20 amino acids. V lost 5 bases and J lost 2; bases outside the gene matches: 12. CDR3 bases: TGTGCCAGCAGCGGAGGCGGACTAGCGGGAGGGGGTTTTAACACCGGGGAGCTGTTTTTT. Translating gives CASSGGGLAGGGFNTGELFF.

The gene calls are TRBV13 and TRBJ2-7; 13 bases agree with TRBD2. V lost 2 bases and J lost 8; bases outside the gene matches: 9. The CDR3 spans 16 residues. Germline assignment: CDR1 PRHDT and CDR2 FYEKMQ (reference sequence). DNA of the CDR3: TGTGCCAGCAGCTTATCCGGGACTAGCGGGACCCGGAAGCAGTACTTC. It translates to CASSLSGTSGTRKQYF. The full variable domain, its missing parts supplied by reference TRBV13 and TRBJ2-7, is AAGVIQSPRHLIKEKRETATLKCYPIPRHDTVYWYQQGPGQDPQFLISFYEKMQSDKGSIPDRFSAQQFSDYHSELNMSSLELGDSALYFCASSLSGTSGTRKQYFGPGTRLTVT.

The chain joins TRBV5-3 to TRBJ2-7; TRBD2 matches at 7 bases. TRBV5-3 is marked as an open reading frame, function uncertain. Trimming removed 0 bases from V and 2 bases from J; junction bases left unmatched: 14. This CDR3 comprises 18 residues. The CDR3 loop is CARSLVFSSGMPPYEQYF. DNA of the CDR3: TGTGCCAGAAGCTTGGTGTTTTCCAGCGGGATGCCTCCCTACGAGCAGTACTTC.

This clone was picked up one time. This sequence joins TRBV7-6 and TRBJ2-7; TRBD1 agrees at 7 bases. V trimming: 5 bases; J trimming: 3 bases; junction bases outside the gene matches: 7. This CDR3 spans 14 amino acids. Germline CDR1 reads SGHVS; CDR2 reads FNYEAQ. The CDR3 coding sequence is TGTGCCAGCAGCCCAGAGACAGGGTACTACGAGCAGTACTTC. It is translated as CASSPETGYYEQYF.

The V and J genes are TRBV7-6 and TRBJ2-5, with TRBD1 matching 7 bases. The end of the DNA fits TRBJ2-7 better, so the J call may be wrong. Germline lookup yields CDR1 SGHVS and CDR2 FNYEAQ. The CDR3 extends over 15 amino acids. CDR3 bases: TGTGCCAGCAGCTTAGCCCTACAGGGGTCCTACGAGCAGTACTTC. This sequence encodes CASSLALQGSYEQYF.

This sequence joins TRBV5-4 and TRBJ2-7; 11 bases are shared with TRBD2. The CDR3 has 17 residues. Germline CDR1 is SGHNT and CDR2 is YYREEE (reference sequence). After removal of 4 bases from V and 0 bases from J, the junction contained 9 bases not matched to a gene. The chain's CDR3 is CASSAGGTSGYSYEQYF. CDR3 nucleotides: TGTGCCAGCAGCGCCGGAGGGACTAGCGGTTACTCCTACGAGCAGTACTTC.

This chain joins TRBV25-1 and TRBJ1-2; D is perhaps TRBD1 (5 bases). The germline V gene has CDR1 MGHDK and CDR2 SYGVNS. The CDR3 length is 13 residues. Trimming left V 6 bases short and J 4 bases short, with 12 bases between. The CDR3 spells CASRRDGSYGYTF. Here the CDR3 DNA reads TGTGCCAGCAGGCGGGACGGAAGCTATGGCTACACCTTC.

The chain has TRBV12-5 and TRBJ2-7, with 7 bases aligning to TRBD2. J lost 3 bases, V lost 6 bases, and 8 bases had no gene match. This CDR3 has 14 residues. The germline CDR1 and CDR2 sequences are LGHNT and FRNRAP. CDR3 coding DNA: TGTGCTAGTGGACGGGGGACTACCATCTACGAGCAGTACTTC. Translated, it gives CASGRGTTIYEQYF.